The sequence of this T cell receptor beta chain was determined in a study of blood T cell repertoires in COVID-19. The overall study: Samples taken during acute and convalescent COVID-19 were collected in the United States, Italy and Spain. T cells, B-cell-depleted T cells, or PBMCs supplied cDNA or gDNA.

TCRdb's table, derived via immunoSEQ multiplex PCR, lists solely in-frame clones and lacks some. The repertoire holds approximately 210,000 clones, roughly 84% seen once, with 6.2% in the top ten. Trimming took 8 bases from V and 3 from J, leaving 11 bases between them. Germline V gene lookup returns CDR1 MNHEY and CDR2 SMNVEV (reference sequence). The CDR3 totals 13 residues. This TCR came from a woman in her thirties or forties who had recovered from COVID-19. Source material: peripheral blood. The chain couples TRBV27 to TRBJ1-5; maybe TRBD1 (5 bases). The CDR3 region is CASGAGYNQPQHF. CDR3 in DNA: TGTGCCAGCGGGGCAGGATACAATCAGCCCCAGCATTTT.